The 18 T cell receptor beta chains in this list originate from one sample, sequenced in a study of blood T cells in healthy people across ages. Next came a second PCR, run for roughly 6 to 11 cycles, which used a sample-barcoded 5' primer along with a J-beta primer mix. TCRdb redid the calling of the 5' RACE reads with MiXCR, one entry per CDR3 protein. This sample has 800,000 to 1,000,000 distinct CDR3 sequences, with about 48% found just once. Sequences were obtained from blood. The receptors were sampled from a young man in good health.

The DNA for the CDR3 is TGTGCCAGCTCCGGACAGTTCTGTGGCTACACCTTC. Translated, it gives CASSGQFCGYTF. V gene TRBV6-1 combines with J gene TRBJ1-2; TRBD1 is a possible D gene (6 bases). V was cut by 8 bases and J by 7 bases, with 14 bases left in between. Germline lookup yields CDR1 MNHNS and CDR2 SASEGT. The CDR3 covers 12 residues.

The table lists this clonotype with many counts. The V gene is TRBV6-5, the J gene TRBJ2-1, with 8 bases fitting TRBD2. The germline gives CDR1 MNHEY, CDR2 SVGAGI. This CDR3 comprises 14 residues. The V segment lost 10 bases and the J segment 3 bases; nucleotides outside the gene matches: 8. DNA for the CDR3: TGTGCCACCCAAGGGCGGGGGGTCTACAATGAGCAGTTCTTC. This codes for CATQGRGVYNEQFF.

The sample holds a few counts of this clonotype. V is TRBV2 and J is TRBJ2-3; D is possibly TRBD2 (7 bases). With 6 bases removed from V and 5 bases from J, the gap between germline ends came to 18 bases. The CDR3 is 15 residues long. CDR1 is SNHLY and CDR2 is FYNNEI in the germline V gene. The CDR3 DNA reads TGTGCCAGCAGGGAGGCCGGGGGGCCCCAAGATACGCAGTATTTT. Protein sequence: CASREAGGPQDTQYF.

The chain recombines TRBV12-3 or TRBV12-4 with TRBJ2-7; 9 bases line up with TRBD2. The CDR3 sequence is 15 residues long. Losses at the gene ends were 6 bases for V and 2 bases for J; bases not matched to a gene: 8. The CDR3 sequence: CASSQTSGRPYEQYF. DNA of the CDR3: TGTGCCAGCAGCCAAACTAGCGGGCGTCCCTACGAGCAGTACTTC.

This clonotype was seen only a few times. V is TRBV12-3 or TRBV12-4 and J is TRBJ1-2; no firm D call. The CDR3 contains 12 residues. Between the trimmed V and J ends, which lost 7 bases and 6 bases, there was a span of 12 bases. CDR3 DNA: TGTGCCAGCAAAACAAGTGCCCATGGCTACACCTTC. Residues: CASKTSAHGYTF.

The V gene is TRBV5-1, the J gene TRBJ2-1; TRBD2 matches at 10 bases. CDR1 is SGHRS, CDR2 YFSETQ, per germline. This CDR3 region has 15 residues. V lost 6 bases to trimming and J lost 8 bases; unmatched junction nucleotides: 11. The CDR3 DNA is TGCGCCAGCAATAGTATTAGCGGGGGGCCCGATGAGCAGTTCTTC. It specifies CASNSISGGPDEQFF.

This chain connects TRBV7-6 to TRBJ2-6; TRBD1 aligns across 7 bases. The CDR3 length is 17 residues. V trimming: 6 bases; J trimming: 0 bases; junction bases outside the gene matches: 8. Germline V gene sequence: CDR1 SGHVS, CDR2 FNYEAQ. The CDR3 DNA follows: TGTGCCAGCAGTTTCGGACAGGAACGCTCTGGGGCCAACGTCCTGACTTTC. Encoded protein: CASSFGQERSGANVLTF.

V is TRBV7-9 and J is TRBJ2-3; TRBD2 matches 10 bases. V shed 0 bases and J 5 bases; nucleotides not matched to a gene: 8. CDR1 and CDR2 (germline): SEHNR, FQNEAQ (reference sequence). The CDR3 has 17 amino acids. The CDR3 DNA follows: TGTGCCAGCAGCTTAGCCTTCCTAGCGGGGGTGGGAGATACGCAGTATTTT. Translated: CASSLAFLAGVGDTQYF. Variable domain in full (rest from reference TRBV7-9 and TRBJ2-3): DTGVSQNPRHKITKRGQNVTFRCDPISEHNRLYWYRQTLGQGPEFLTYFQNEAQLEKSRLLSDRFSAERPKGSFSTLEIQRTEQGDSAMYLCASSLAFLAGVGDTQYFGPGTRLTVL.

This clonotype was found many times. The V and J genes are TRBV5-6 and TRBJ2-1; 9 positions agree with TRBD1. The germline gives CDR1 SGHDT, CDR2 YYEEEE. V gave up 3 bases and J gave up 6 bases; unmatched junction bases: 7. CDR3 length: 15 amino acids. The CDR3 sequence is CASSSRDREANEQFF. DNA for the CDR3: TGTGCCAGCAGCTCCAGGGACAGGGAAGCCAATGAGCAGTTCTTC.

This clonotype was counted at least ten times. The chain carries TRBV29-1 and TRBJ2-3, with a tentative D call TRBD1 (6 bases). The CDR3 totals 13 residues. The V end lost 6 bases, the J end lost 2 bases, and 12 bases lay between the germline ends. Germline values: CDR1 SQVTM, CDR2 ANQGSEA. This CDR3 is CSVDRSPTDTQYF. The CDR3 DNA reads TGCAGCGTAGACAGGTCTCCCACAGATACGCAGTATTTT.

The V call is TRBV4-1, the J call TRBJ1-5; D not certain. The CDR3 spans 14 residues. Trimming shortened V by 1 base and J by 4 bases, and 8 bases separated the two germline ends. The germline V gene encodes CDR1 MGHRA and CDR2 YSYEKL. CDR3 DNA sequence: TGCGCCAGCAGCCAAGTAGCCGAGAATCAGCCCCAGCATTTT. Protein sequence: CASSQVAENQPQHF.

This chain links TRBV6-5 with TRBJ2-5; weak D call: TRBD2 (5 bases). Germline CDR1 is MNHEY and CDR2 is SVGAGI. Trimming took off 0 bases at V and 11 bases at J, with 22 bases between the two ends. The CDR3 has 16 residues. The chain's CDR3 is CASSYSTGRSSGEQYF. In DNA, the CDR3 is TGTGCCAGCAGTTACTCTACGGGCAGGTCCTCTGGGGAGCAGTACTTC.

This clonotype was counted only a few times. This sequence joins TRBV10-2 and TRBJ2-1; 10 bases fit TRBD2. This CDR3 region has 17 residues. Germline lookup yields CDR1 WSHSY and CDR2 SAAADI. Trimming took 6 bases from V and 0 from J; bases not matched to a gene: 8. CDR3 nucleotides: TGCGCCAGCAGGGCGAGCGGGGGGGCCCTCTCCTACAATGAGCAGTTCTTC. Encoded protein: CASRASGGALSYNEQFF.

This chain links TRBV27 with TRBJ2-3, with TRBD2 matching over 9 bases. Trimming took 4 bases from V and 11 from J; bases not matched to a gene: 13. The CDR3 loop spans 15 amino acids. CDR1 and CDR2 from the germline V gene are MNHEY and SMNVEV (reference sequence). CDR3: CASSSPGLARGLQYF. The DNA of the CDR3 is TGTGCCAGCAGTTCCCCCGGACTAGCGCGGGGTTTGCAGTATTTT.

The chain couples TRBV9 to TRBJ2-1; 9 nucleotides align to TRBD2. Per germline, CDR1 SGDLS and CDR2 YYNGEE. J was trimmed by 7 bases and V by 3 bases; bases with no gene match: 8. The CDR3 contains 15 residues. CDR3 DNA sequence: TGTGCCAGCAGCGGTAGCGGGGGAGGCAAAAATGAGCAGTTCTTC. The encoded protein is CASSGSGGGKNEQFF.

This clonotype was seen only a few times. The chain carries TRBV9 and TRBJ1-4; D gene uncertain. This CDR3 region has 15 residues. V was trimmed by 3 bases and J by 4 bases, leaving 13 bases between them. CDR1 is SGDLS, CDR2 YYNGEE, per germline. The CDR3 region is CASSATTGRNEKLFF. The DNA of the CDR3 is TGTGCCAGCAGCGCGACGACCGGCCGTAATGAAAAACTGTTTTTT.

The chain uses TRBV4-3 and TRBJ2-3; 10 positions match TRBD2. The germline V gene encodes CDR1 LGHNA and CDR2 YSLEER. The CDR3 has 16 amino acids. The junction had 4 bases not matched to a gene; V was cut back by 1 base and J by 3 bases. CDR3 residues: CASSQVQRGGTDTQYF. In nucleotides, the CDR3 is TGCGCCAGCAGCCAAGTGCAGCGGGGGGGTACAGATACGCAGTATTTT.

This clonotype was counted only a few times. CDR3 region: CASSSQGAAAKNIQYF. The CDR3 nucleotides read TGTGCCAGCAGTTCCCAGGGGGCTGCTGCCAAAAACATTCAGTACTTC. This chain connects TRBV6-2 or TRBV6-3 to TRBJ2-4; 8 nucleotides line up with TRBD1. This CDR3 has 16 residues. Trimming cost V 4 bases and J 1 base; bases outside gene matches: 6. CDR1 and CDR2 (germline): MNHEY, SVGEGT.